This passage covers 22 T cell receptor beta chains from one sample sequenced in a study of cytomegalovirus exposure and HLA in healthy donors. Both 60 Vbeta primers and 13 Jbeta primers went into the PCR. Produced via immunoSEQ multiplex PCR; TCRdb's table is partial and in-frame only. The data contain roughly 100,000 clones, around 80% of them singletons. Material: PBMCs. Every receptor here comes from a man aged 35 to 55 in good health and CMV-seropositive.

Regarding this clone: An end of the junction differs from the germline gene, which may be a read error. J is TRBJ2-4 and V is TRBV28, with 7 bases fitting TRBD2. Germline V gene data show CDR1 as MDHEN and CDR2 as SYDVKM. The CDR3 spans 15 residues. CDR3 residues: CASSRDRLAKNSQYF. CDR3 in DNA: TGTGCCAGCAGTCGAGACAGACTAGCCAAAAACAGTCAGTACTTC.

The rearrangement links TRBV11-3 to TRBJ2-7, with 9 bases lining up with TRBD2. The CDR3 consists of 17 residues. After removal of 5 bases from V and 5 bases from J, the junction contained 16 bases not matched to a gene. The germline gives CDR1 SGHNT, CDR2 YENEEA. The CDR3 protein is CASSLFSGLAGRNEQYF. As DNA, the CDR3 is TGTGCCAGCAGCCTATTCTCGGGGCTAGCGGGAAGGAACGAGCAGTACTTC.

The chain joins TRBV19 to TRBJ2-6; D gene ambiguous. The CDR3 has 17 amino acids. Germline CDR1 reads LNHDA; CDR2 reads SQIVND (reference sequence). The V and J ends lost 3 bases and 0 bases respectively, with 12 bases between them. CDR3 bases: TGTGCCAGTAGTATCTTGCACAGCAACTCTGGGGCCAACGTCCTGACTTTC. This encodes CASSILHSNSGANVLTF.

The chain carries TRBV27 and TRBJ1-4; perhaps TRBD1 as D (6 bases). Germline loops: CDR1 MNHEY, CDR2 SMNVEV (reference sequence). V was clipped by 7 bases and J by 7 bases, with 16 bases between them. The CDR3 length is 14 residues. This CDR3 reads CASTPGGGGEKLFF. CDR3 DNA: TGTGCCAGCACCCCCGGGGGCGGGGGTGAAAAACTGTTTTTT. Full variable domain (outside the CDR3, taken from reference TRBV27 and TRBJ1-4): EAQVTQNPRYLITVTGKKLTVTCSQNMNHEYMSWYRQDPGLGLRQIYYSMNVEVTDKGDVPEGYKVSRKEKRNFPLILESPSPNQTSLYFCASTPGGGGEKLFFGSGTQLSVL.

The chain's CDR3 is CATSTAGLANTGELFF. In DNA, the CDR3 is TGTGCCACCAGCACAGCGGGACTAGCGAACACCGGGGAGCTGTTTTTT. The chain recombines TRBV15 with TRBJ2-2; 8 bases fit TRBD2. The CDR3 extends over 16 amino acids. The germline gives CDR1 LNHNV, CDR2 YYDKDF (reference sequence). V lost 4 bases to trimming and J lost 0 bases; unmatched junction nucleotides: 4.

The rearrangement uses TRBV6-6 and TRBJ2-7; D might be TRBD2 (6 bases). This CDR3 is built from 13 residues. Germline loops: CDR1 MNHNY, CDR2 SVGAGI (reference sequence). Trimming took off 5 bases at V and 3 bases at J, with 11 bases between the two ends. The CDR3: CASSPGLNYEQYF. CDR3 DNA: TGTGCCAGCAGTCCGGGACTGAACTACGAGCAGTACTTC.

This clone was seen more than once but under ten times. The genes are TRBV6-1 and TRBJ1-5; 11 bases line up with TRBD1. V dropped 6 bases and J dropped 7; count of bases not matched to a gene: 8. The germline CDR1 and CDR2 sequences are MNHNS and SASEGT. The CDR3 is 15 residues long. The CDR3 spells CASRAPGQGDQPQHF. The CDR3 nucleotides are TGTGCCAGCAGGGCTCCGGGACAGGGGGACCAGCCCCAGCATTTT.

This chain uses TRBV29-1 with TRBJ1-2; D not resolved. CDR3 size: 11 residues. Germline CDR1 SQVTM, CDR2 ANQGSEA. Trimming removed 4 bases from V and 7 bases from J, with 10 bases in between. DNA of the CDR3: TGCAGCGTTGTCGGGAACAGTGGCTACACCTTC. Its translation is CSVVGNSGYTF.

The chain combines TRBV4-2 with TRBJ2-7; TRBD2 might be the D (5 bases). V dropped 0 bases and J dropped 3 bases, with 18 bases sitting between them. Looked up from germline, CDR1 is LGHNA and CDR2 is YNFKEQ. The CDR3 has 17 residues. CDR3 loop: CASSQETRTDRDYEQYF. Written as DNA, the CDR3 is TGTGCCAGCAGCCAAGAAACCCGGACTGACCGGGACTACGAGCAGTACTTC.

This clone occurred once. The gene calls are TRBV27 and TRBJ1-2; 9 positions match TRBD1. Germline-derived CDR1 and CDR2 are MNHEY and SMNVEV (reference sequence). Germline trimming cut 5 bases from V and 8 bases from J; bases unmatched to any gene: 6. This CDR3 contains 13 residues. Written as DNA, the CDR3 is TGTGCCAGCAGTCCCGGGACAGGGTCCGGCTACACCTTC. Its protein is CASSPGTGSGYTF.

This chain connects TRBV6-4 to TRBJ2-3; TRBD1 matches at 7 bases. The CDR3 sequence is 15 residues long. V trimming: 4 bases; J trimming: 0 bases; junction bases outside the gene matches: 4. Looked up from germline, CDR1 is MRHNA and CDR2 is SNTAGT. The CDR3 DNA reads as TGTGCCAGCAGTGCACAGGGGATGAGCACAGATACGCAGTATTTT. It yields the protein CASSAQGMSTDTQYF.

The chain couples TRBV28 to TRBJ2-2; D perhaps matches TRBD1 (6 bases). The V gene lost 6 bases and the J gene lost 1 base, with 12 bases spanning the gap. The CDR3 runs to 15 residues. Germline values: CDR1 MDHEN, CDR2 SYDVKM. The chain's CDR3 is CASRPTGLNTGELFF. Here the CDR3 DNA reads TGTGCCAGCAGACCGACAGGACTGAACACCGGGGAGCTGTTTTTT.

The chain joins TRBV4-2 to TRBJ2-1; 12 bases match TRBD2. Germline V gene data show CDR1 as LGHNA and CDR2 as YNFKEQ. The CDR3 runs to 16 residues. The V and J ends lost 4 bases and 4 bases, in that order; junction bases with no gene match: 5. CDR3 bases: TGTGCCAGCAGCCGGGGACTAGCGGGCCGATACAATGAGCAGTTCTTC. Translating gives CASSRGLAGRYNEQFF.

As DNA, the CDR3 is TGCGCCAGCAGCTTGATGGAGGGCTACGAGCAGTACTTC. This gives the protein CASSLMEGYEQYF. The chain recombines TRBV5-1 with TRBJ2-7, with a possible D match to TRBD2 (6 bases). CDR3 length: 13 residues. Trimming left V 1 base short and J 3 bases short, with 8 bases between. Germline V CDR1 and CDR2: SGHRS, YFSETQ.

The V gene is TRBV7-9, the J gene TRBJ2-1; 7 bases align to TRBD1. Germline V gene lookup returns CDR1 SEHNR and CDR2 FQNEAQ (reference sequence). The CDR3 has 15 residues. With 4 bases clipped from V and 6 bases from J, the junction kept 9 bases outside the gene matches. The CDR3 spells CASSSRGRQGNEQFF. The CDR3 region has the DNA TGTGCCAGCAGCTCCAGAGGCAGACAGGGCAATGAGCAGTTCTTC.

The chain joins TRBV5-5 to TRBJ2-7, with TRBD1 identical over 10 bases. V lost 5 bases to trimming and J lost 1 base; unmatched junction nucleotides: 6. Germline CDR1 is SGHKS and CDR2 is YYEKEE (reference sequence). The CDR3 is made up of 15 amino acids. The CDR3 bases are TGTGCCAGCAGATCCCGACAGGGGGCATCCTACGAGCAGTACTTC. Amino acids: CASRSRQGASYEQYF.

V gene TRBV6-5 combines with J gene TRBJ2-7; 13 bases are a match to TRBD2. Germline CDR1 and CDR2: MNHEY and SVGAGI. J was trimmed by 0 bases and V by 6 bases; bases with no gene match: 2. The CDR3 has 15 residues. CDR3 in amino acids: CASSRLAGGSYEQYF. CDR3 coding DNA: TGTGCCAGCAGCCGACTAGCGGGAGGCTCCTACGAGCAGTACTTC.

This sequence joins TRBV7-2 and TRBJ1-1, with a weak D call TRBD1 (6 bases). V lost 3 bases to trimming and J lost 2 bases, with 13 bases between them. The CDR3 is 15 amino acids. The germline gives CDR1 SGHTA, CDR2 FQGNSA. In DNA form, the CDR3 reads TGTGCCAGCAGCTTGCGGGGGGGCCCAAACACTGAAGCTTTCTTT. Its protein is CASSLRGGPNTEAFF.

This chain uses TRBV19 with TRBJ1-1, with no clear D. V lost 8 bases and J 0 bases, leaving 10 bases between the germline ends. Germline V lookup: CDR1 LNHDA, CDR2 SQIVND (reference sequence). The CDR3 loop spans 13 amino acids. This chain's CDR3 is CASQETLNTEAFF. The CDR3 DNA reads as TGTGCCAGTCAGGAAACCTTGAACACTGAAGCTTTCTTT.

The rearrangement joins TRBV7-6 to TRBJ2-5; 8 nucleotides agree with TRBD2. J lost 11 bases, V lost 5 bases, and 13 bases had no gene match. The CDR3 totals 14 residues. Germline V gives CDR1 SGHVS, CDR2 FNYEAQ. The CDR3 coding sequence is TGTGCCAGCAGCCCCACGGGACTAGGTATAGAGCAGTACTTC. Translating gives CASSPTGLGIEQYF. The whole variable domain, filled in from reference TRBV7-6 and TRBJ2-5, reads GAGVSQSPRYKVTKRGQDVALRCDPISGHVSLYWYRQALGQGPEFLTYFNYEAQQDKSGLPNDRFSAERPEGSISTLTIQRTEQRDSAMYRCASSPTGLGIEQYFGPGTRLLVL.

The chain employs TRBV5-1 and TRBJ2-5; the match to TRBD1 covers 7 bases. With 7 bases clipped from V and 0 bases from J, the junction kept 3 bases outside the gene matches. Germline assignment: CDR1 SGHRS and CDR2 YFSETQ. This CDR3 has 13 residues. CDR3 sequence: CASRTGDQETQYF. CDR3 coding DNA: TGCGCCAGCCGGACAGGAGACCAAGAGACCCAGTACTTC. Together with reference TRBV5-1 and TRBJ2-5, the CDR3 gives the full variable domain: KAGVTQTPRYLIKTRGQQVTLSCSPISGHRSVSWYQQTPGQGLQFLFEYFSETQRNKGNFPGRFSGRQFSNSRSEMNVSTLELGDSALYLCASRTGDQETQYFGPGTRLLVL.

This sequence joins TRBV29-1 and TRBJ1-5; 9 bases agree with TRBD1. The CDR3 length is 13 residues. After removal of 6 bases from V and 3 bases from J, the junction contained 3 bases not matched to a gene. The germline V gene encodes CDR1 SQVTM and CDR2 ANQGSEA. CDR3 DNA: TGCAGCGTCGGACAGGGGACCAATCAGCCCCAGCATTTT. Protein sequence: CSVGQGTNQPQHF.